This TCR beta chain was identified in a study of blood T cell repertoires in COVID-19 (dated by TCRdb to the early 2020s). Broadly, across the study: Collaborator samples came from the United States, Italy and Spain and covered acute and convalescent phases of COVID-19. The prospective study material was composed of cDNA or gDNA derived from T cells, B-cell-depleted T cells, or PBMCs. Subjects who had been exposed to COVID-19, were actively infected with it, or had recovered from it provided the deeply sampled blood TCRbeta repertoires that made up the dataset. A freely available public database, intended as a resource for researchers studying the immune response to SARS-CoV-2, is where the repertoires were released. The samples were drawn from two sources: the first 160 participants of the ongoing ImmuneRACE study, and fewer than 1,500 subjects contributed by 6 global collaborators. The sample metadata nearly always contained a de-identified subject ID, COVID-19 status, age in years and sex. Where available, HLA class I and class II types were taken from metadata supplied by the sample provider and were not determined by assay-based typing.

TCRbeta CDR3 regions were amplified from genomic DNA by means of the immunoSEQ Assay, a bias-controlled multiplex PCR. For the original study's pipeline: Within the assay, amplification of reference gene primers was used to estimate how many nucleated cells each sample contained. Sequence reads were collapsed and filtered to measure the absolute abundance of every unique TCRbeta CDR3 rearrangement. For each sample, productive Simpson clonality was calculated by taking the square root of Simpson's diversity index across productive rearrangements. Imported from immuneACCESS, the table was reduced by TCRdb to in-frame sequences with V and J called. These copies leave out some clones; in studies compared against another copy, an unresolved V gene accounts for under half, and the cause of the remainder is not known. That table furnishes V, J and clone size, whereas the DNA furnished D and trimming. This sample has 170,000 or so clones in its table, and over 75% of those were observed once. The ten largest account for 7% to 7.5% of the sample.

As regards this clone: The target of this receptor is not known. No qualities accompany the bases; no much larger clone lies one base away.

What the authors observed across the whole study: The quantity of clinical and demographic metadata differed by source and by participant and was supplied without curation.

Participants in the prospective study were aged roughly 18 to 90 years, lived in about two dozen United States geographic areas, and enrolled through a virtual design. Cohort assignment in the prospective study relied on participant-reported clinical history from a screening survey and a study questionnaire. For ImmuneRACE Cohort 3, a participant was defined as recovered based on two consecutive negative NP/OP PCR tests, clearance by a healthcare professional, or resolution of symptoms. In the prospective study, whole blood, serum and a nasopharyngeal or oropharyngeal swab were collected from each participant by mobile phlebotomists. Additional blood draws and questionnaires over an approximately two-month period could optionally be provided by prospective study participants. Before DNA extraction, blood samples from the prospective study were shipped at room temperature or frozen. V lost 5 bases and J lost 6 bases; the stretch between them is 19 bases long. The CDR3 runs 16 amino acids, cysteine and phenylalanine included. Of all the DNA, just the CDR3 is kept, 48 bases in frame from base 1. Per the germline V gene (reference sequence), SEHNR is the CDR1 and FQNEAQ is the CDR2.

This receptor was identified in a woman aged 45 to 65 who had recovered from COVID-19. The V gene is TRBV7-9 and the J gene is TRBJ1-4; the best D guess is TRBD1, with 6 bases matching. The sequenced material came from PBMCs or T cells enriched from blood (not recorded which). The CDR3 protein sequence reads: CASSRGVGARDEKLFF. The DNA sequence reads TGTGCCAGCAGCCGTGGCGTGGGGGCGCGGGATGAAAAACTGTTTTTT. Reference TRBV7-9 and TRBJ1-4 proteins supply the regions before and after the CDR3; the full variable domain is: DTGVSQNPRHKITKRGQNVTFRCDPISEHNRLYWYRQTLGQGPEFLTYFQNEAQLEKSRLLSDRFSAERPKGSFSTLEIQRTEQGDSAMYLCASSRGVGARDEKLFFGSGTQLSVL.